The entry below describes one T cell receptor beta chain. What antigen it recognizes has not been identified. At one end the junction does not follow the germline gene, possibly because of a read error. Enrolling through a virtual design, the prospective study's participants ranged in age from about 18 to 89 years and lived across around 25 United States geographic areas. In the prospective study, cohorts were assigned on the basis of participant-reported clinical history obtained from a screening survey and a study questionnaire. In the prospective study, mobile phlebotomists collected whole blood, serum and a nasopharyngeal or oropharyngeal swab from each participant. Additional blood draws and questionnaires over an approximately 2-month period could optionally be provided by prospective study participants. Prospective study blood samples were shipped either frozen or at room temperature before DNA extraction.

The immunoSEQ Assay, a bias-controlled multiplex PCR, was used to amplify TCRbeta CDR3 regions from genomic DNA. The authors' analysis ran thus. Within the assay, amplification of reference gene primers was used to estimate how many nucleated cells each sample contained. To quantify the absolute abundance of each unique TCRbeta CDR3 rearrangement, sequence reads were collapsed and filtered. Productive Simpson clonality was computed per sample as the square root of Simpson's diversity index over productive rearrangements. This is the immuneACCESS table as TCRdb keeps it, with only in-frame sequences that have V and J called. A part of the clones is gone; compared with another copy, unresolved V genes explain less than half, and the rest is unexplained. The V and J calls and clone size are taken from that table; D and trimming were inferred from the DNA. The sample records roughly 260,000 clones, about nine tenths of which are singletons. The leading ten clones occupy approximately 1.2% of the sample.

The CDR3, cysteine through phenylalanine, is 15 amino acids long. Left in the record is the CDR3 DNA by itself, 45 bases read in frame from the first base. The germline V gene specifies MNHEY as CDR1 and SVGAGI as CDR2. These data belong to a study of blood T cell repertoires in COVID-19 (dated by TCRdb to the early 2020s). General notes on the study: Collaborator samples came from the United States, Italy and Spain and covered acute and convalescent phases of COVID-19. The material from the prospective study consisted of cDNA or gDNA derived from T cells, B-cell-depleted T cells, or PBMCs. The dataset comprised deeply sampled blood TCRbeta repertoires from subjects exposed to, actively infected with, or recovered from COVID-19. A freely available public database, intended as a resource for researchers studying the immune response to SARS-CoV-2, is where the repertoires were released. Samples came from the ongoing ImmuneRACE study (first 160 participants) plus 1,254 subjects from 6 global collaborators. Sample metadata almost always included a de-identified subject ID, COVID-19 status, age in years and sex. Where HLA class I and class II types were available, the types were taken from metadata supplied by the sample provider, not from assay-based typing. The research as a whole found: The quantity of clinical and demographic metadata differed by source and by participant and was supplied without curation.

The chain joins TRBV6-5 to TRBJ2-3; 8 middle bases align to TRBD1. The sequence was collected from a human donor in a cohort exposed to, infected with or recovered from COVID-19 (not recorded which). The donor label of this sample is uncertain. Material for sequencing was PBMCs or T cells enriched from blood (not recorded which). CDR3 reads: CATSSFRGHPDTQYF. The base sequence is TGTGCCACCAGTAGCTTCAGGGGGCACCCAGATACGCAGTATTTT.